The 20 T cell receptor beta chains listed next were all sequenced from one sample in a study of blood T cells in healthy people across ages. The use of a sample-barcoded 5' primer and a J-beta primer mix characterized a second PCR of about 7 to 12 cycles. One entry per CDR3 protein results from TCRdb running MiXCR on the 5' RACE reads. The table records fewer than 650,000 distinct CDR3 sequences, roughly a quarter of them present only once. This same sample was also taken into another study, of T cells of mothers and their children.

Source material: blood. The source of these receptors is a boy aged 2-15 years in good health.

This clonotype was detected only a few times. The chain combines TRBV7-2 with TRBJ2-5; 9 bases map to TRBD2. Looked up from germline, CDR1 is SGHTA and CDR2 is FQGNSA. The CDR3 loop spans 15 amino acids. The ends lost 4 bases at V and 2 bases at J; junction bases unmatched: 5. The CDR3 nucleotides read TGTGCCAGCAGCTCCGCGGGGGGGAAGCAAGAGACCCAGTACTTC. Protein sequence: CASSSAGGKQETQYF.

J is TRBJ1-1 and V is TRBV12-5, with a weak D call TRBD1 (6 bases). Germline-derived CDR1 and CDR2 are LGHNT and FRNRAP. V shed 0 bases and J shed 3 bases, with 23 bases lying between them. CDR3 length: 19 residues. CDR3 loop: CASGLVRATGSRGDTEAFF. DNA for the CDR3: TGTGCTAGTGGTTTGGTAAGGGCAACAGGGTCACGCGGGGACACTGAAGCTTTCTTT.

The chain uses TRBV6-6 and TRBJ2-5; D is tentatively TRBD1 or TRBD2 (7 bases each). With 6 bases removed from V and 5 bases from J, the gap between germline ends came to 13 bases. The CDR3 sequence is 13 residues long. Germline V gives CDR1 MNHNY, CDR2 SVGAGI (reference sequence). The CDR3 nucleotides read TGTGCCAGCAGGAGGGGGCGGGAGGAGACCCAGTACTTC. Translation: CASRRGREETQYF.

The chain joins TRBV27 to TRBJ2-5; 12 bases agree with TRBD1. The end of the DNA aligns better with TRBJ2-7, so the J call may be wrong. In germline, CDR1 is MNHEY, CDR2 SMNVEV (reference sequence). The CDR3 runs 14 residues. The CDR3 region is CASSWGTGGPEQYF. In nucleotides, the CDR3 is TGTGCCAGCAGTTGGGGGACAGGGGGCCCCGAGCAGTACTTC.

This chain connects TRBV29-1 to TRBJ2-7; D unresolved. The V end lost 4 bases, the J end lost 4 bases, and 23 bases lay between the germline ends. CDR1 SQVTM and CDR2 ANQGSEA come from the germline V gene. This CDR3 region has 16 residues. The CDR3 DNA follows: TGCAGCGTTGCAGACCCCGAGGCTTCACAACTATACGAGCAGTACTTC. Its protein is CSVADPEASQLYEQYF.

This clonotype was found many times. The rearrangement links TRBV11-2 to TRBJ2-1; 11 nucleotides match TRBD2. The V gene's germline CDR1 is SGHAT and CDR2 FQNNGV. The length of the CDR3 is 15 residues. V trimming: 3 bases; J trimming: 7 bases; junction bases outside the gene matches: 5. CDR3 in DNA: TGTGCCAGCAGCTTTAGCGGGGGGGCAGGGAATGAGCAGTTCTTC. It codes for CASSFSGGAGNEQFF.

Points on this clonotype: The CDR3 does not close with the conserved phenylalanine or tryptophan, likely indicating a read error. The chain recombines TRBV11-2 with TRBJ1-1, with D possibly being TRBD1 (5 bases). This CDR3 comprises 14 residues. V lost 1 base and J lost 3, with 9 bases in between. Germline CDR1 and CDR2: SGHAT and FQNNGV. The CDR3 protein is CASSLGGTYTEAFI. The CDR3 nucleotides are TGTGCCAGCAGCTTAGGCGGGACCTACACTGAAGCTTTCATT.

The chain uses TRBV20-1 and TRBJ1-1; perhaps TRBD1 as D (6 bases). The germline gives CDR1 DFQATT, CDR2 SNEGSKA (reference sequence). Trimming pared 4 bases from V and 1 base from J, leaving 19 bases between. The CDR3 has 16 amino acids. This CDR3 reads CSANRPQGVGNTEAFF. The CDR3 DNA is TGCAGTGCTAACCGCCCACAGGGAGTGGGGAACACTGAAGCTTTCTTT.

This clonotype has a handful of counts. This chain connects TRBV7-3 to TRBJ2-1, with 10 nucleotides matching TRBD1. The CDR3 spans 15 residues. In germline, CDR1 is SGHTA, CDR2 FQGTGA. J lost 2 bases, V lost 4 bases, and 2 bases had no gene match. The CDR3 coding sequence is TGTGCCAGCAGCTCCGGACAGGGGGCCTACAATGAGCAGTTCTTC. It encodes CASSSGQGAYNEQFF.

This clonotype was counted a few times. The gene calls are TRBV19 and TRBJ1-5, with D possibly matching TRBD1 (6 bases). The CDR3 loop spans 14 amino acids. Germline V gene data show CDR1 as LNHDA and CDR2 as SQIVND (reference sequence). V dropped 5 bases and J dropped 4 bases, with 12 bases sitting between them. CDR3 residues: CASSSDRQNQPQHF. Written as DNA, the CDR3 is TGTGCCAGTAGTTCCGACAGGCAAAATCAGCCCCAGCATTTT.

The J gene is TRBJ2-1, the V gene TRBV2, with D possibly being TRBD2 (6 bases). With 5 bases removed from V and 6 bases from J, the gap between germline ends came to 17 bases. This CDR3 comprises 15 residues. Germline loops: CDR1 SNHLY, CDR2 FYNNEI. The CDR3: CASSKEGLTGNEQFF. CDR3 DNA sequence: TGTGCCAGCAGTAAAGAGGGACTTACCGGCAATGAGCAGTTCTTC.

This clonotype was recorded a few times. The chain joins TRBV6-2 or TRBV6-3 to TRBJ2-4; TRBD1 might be the D (5 bases). With 5 bases removed from V and 6 bases from J, the gap between germline ends came to 11 bases. Germline CDR1 and CDR2: MNHEY and SVGEGT. CDR3 length: 13 amino acids. The CDR3 DNA sequence: TGTGCCAGCAGTCTCCCTGACAGAAACATTCAGTACTTC. Amino acids: CASSLPDRNIQYF.

The chain links TRBV9 to TRBJ2-5; 7 bases map to TRBD1. Germline V gene data show CDR1 as SGDLS and CDR2 as YYNGEE. The V gene end was trimmed by 1 base and the J gene end by 0 bases; junction bases not matched to a gene: 3. This CDR3 contains 15 residues. The CDR3 DNA reads TGTGCCAGCAGCGTATGGCAGGGGGACCAAGAGACCCAGTACTTC. Residues: CASSVWQGDQETQYF.

This clonotype was counted a few times. At one end, the junction sequence differs from germline, possibly due to a read error. The genes are TRBV7-2 and TRBJ2-1, with TRBD2 matching over 12 bases. Germline CDR1 SGHTA, CDR2 FQGNSA. The CDR3 length is 16 residues. The CDR3 here is CAGSSGTSGLPHEQFF. The CDR3 region has the DNA TGTGCCGGCAGCTCTGGGACTAGCGGGCTCCCCCATGAGCAGTTCTTC.

Only a few counts were recorded for this clonotype. This CDR3 is CASSPRQGRAKNIQYF. The CDR3 DNA reads as TGTGCCAGCAGCCCCCGACAGGGGCGTGCCAAAAACATTCAGTACTTC. The rearrangement joins TRBV7-2 to TRBJ2-4, with TRBD1 identical over 8 bases. The CDR3 contains 16 residues. Germline CDR1 is SGHTA and CDR2 is FQGNSA. Germline trimming cut 5 bases from V and 1 base from J; bases unmatched to any gene: 7.

With respect to this clonotype: A junction end diverges from the germline sequence, so it may reflect a read error. The chain uses TRBV9 and TRBJ2-1, with D possibly being TRBD1 (5 bases). The CDR3 runs 16 residues. Germline V gene sequence: CDR1 SGDLS, CDR2 YYNGEE. The CDR3 DNA follows: TGTGCCGGCAGCGTAGACGGGCAGGGTAGGGTGGATGAGCAGTTCTTC. Translated: CAGSVDGQGRVDEQFF.

This clonotype was seen repeatedly, ten times or more. The genes are TRBV6-5 and TRBJ2-7; 8 bases line up with TRBD1. The V gene's germline CDR1 is MNHEY and CDR2 SVGAGI. CDR3 length: 15 residues. The V gene end was trimmed by 0 bases and the J gene end by 3 bases; junction bases not matched to a gene: 4. CDR3 coding DNA: TGTGCCAGCAGTTACTCGGGACAGGTACGCTACGAGCAGTACTTC. Amino acids: CASSYSGQVRYEQYF.

The rearrangement uses TRBV7-2 and TRBJ1-2, with TRBD1 matching over 12 bases. Germline CDR1 reads SGHTA; CDR2 reads FQGNSA. V gave up 5 bases and J gave up 4 bases; unmatched junction bases: 5. CDR3 length: 15 residues. The CDR3 sequence: CASSPGTGGGYGYTF. Here the CDR3 DNA reads TGTGCCAGCAGCCCCGGGACAGGGGGCGGCTATGGCTACACCTTC.

The chain employs TRBV12-3 or TRBV12-4 and TRBJ2-5, with D uncertain. The CDR3 contains 12 residues. Trimming shortened V by 6 bases and J by 5 bases, and 10 bases separated the two germline ends. CDR3 residues: CASRLERETQYF. CDR3 sequence (DNA): TGTGCCAGCAGGCTGGAACGGGAGACCCAGTACTTC.

J is TRBJ2-7 and V is TRBV4-3, with D perhaps matching TRBD2 (6 bases). The CDR3 consists of 13 residues. V gave up 0 bases and J gave up 7 bases, with 10 bases separating them. CDR1 and CDR2 (germline): LGHNA, YSLEER. DNA of the CDR3: TGCGCCAGCAGCCAAGAACTGGCGGGGGAGCAGTACTTC. Protein product: CASSQELAGEQYF.